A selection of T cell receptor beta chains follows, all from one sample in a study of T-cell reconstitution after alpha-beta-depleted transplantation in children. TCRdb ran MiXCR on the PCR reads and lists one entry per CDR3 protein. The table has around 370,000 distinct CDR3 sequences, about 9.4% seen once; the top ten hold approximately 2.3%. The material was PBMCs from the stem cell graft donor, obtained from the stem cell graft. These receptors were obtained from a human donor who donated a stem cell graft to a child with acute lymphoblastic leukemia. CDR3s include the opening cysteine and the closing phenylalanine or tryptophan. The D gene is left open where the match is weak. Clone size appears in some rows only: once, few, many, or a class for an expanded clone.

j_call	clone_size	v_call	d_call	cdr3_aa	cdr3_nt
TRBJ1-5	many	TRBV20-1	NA	CSASRGSNQPQHF	TGCAGTGCTAGTAGGGGTAGCAATCAGCCCCAGCATTTT
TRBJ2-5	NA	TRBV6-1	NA	CASSVAGGQGGTQYF	TGTGCCAGCAGCGTAGCGGGCGGACAGGGTGGGACCCAGTACTTC
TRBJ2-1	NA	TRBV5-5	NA	CASSFAGDEQFF	TGTGCCAGCAGCTTTGCTGGCGATGAGCAGTTCTTC
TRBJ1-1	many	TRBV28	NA	CASSVIRGSGGTEAFF	TGTGCCAGCAGTGTTATTCGGGGGAGTGGGGGGACTGAAGCTTTCTTT
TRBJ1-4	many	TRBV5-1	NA	CASSLAGADEKLFF	TGCGCCAGCAGCTTGGCAGGGGCGGATGAAAAACTGTTTTTT
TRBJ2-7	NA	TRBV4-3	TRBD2	CASSQDWASGSYEQYF	TGCGCCAGCAGCCAAGATTGGGCTAGCGGATCCTACGAGCAGTACTTC
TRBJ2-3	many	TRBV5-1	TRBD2	CASSQLAGAVDTQYF	TGCGCCAGCAGCCAACTAGCGGGAGCGGTAGATACGCAGTATTTT
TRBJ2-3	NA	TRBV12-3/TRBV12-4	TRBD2	CASSFVGGPTDTQYF	TGTGCCAGCAGTTTTGTGGGAGGGCCCACAGATACGCAGTATTTT
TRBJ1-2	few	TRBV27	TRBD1	CASSWGQHYGYTF	TGTGCCAGCAGTTGGGGACAGCACTATGGCTACACCTTC
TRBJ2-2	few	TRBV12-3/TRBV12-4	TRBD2	CASSPDRGANTGELFF	TGTGCCAGCAGTCCAGATCGGGGGGCGAACACCGGGGAGCTGTTTTTT